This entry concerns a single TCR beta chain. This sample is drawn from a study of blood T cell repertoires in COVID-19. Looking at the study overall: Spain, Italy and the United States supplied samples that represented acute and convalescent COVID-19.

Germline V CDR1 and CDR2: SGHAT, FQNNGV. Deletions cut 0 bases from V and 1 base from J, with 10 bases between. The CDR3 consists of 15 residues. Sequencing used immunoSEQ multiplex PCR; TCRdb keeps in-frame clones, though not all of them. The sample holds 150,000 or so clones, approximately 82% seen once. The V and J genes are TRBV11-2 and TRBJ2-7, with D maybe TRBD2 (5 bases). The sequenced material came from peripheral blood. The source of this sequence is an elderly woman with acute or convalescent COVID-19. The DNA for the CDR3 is TGTGCCAGCAGCTTAGATTCGGGGTCTTCCTACGAGCAGTACTTC. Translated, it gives CASSLDSGSSYEQYF. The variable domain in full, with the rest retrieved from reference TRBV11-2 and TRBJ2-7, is EAGVAQSPRYKIIEKRQSVAFWCNPISGHATLYWYQQILGQGPKLLIQFQNNGVVDDSQLPKDRFSAERLKGVDSTLKIQPAKLEDSAVYLCASSLDSGSSYEQYFGPGTRLTVT.